This T cell receptor beta chain was sequenced for a study of beta chain features in type 1 diabetes. Study-level findings and limits: Moderate yet significant TCRB CDR3 shortening was seen in Type 1 diabetes patients in all four CD4+ subsets.

Sorted cells reached over 95% purity in every population. Reverse transcribing all isolated RNA meant expressed TCRB transcripts were sequenced. The assay was immunoSEQ multiplex PCR, and TCRdb's table has in-frame clones only and misses some. The repertoire consists of a few hundred thousand clones, with 20% occurring once and the leading ten covering around 0.029%. This clone was seen a handful of times. The target antigen is unknown. The CDR3 length is 15 residues. Germline V lookup: CDR1 SGHRS, CDR2 YFSETQ. Trimming removed 1 base at V and 0 bases at J, with 10 bases between. The receptor was derived from a woman between 40 and 50 years old with type 1 diabetes. The chain employs TRBV5-1 and TRBJ2-5; possibly TRBD2 for D (5 bases). Sequences were obtained from naive CD4+ T cells from blood. The CDR3 here is CASSLIEGYQETQYF. Written as DNA, the CDR3 is TGCGCCAGCAGCTTGATTGAGGGTTACCAAGAGACCCAGTACTTC.